Listed below are T cell receptor beta chains from one sample, sequenced in a study of T cell responses to AZD1222 COVID-19 vaccine. Measured with immunoSEQ multiplex PCR; TCRdb has only the in-frame clones, and not every one. The sample has tens of thousands of clones, around 89% seen once; the top ten hold over 4%. The source was peripheral blood, collected 28 days after the second AZD1222 dose. Source of these receptors: an adult who received the AZD1222 COVID-19 vaccine. Each CDR3 is given with its conserved first and last residue. D genes are given only for firm matches. A row's size may be missing; if present it is once, few, many or a size class.

CDR3nt	CDR3aa	abundance	v_gene	j_gene	d_gene
TGTGCCAGCTCACCACCGCAGCAGCCCCAAGAGACCCAGTACTTC	CASSPPQQPQETQYF	NA	TRBV18	TRBJ2-5	NA
TGTGCCAGCAGTTACAGGGAGGGGGGTCACACTGAAGCTTTCTTT	CASSYREGGHTEAFF	NA	TRBV6-5	TRBJ1-1	NA
TGCGCCAGCAGCTATAGCGGGGGGAACACCGGGGAGCTGTTTTTT	CASSYSGGNTGELFF	NA	TRBV5-1	TRBJ2-2	TRBD2
TGTGCCAGCAGTTACTCTAGTTTCTCTGGGGATGTAGATGAGCAGTTCTTC	CASSYSSFSGDVDEQFF	few	TRBV6-2/TRBV6-3	TRBJ2-1	NA
TGTGCCAGCAGCCGGACAGCCAGTAATTCACCCCTCCACTTT	CASSRTASNSPLHF	once	TRBV7-2	TRBJ1-6	NA
TGTGCCAGCAGCAACTGGACGGAGAACACTGAAGCTTTCTTT	CASSNWTENTEAFF	NA	TRBV9	TRBJ1-1	NA
TGTGCCACCAGCGGCCTCCCGGGCCGCGGAAGGAACAATGAGCAGTTCTTC	CATSGLPGRGRNNEQFF	NA	TRBV15	TRBJ2-1	NA
TGCGCCAGCACCATGAACACTGAAGCTTTCTTT	CASTMNTEAFF	NA	TRBV5-1	TRBJ1-1	NA
TGTGCCAGCAGCATTCCGGGACAGGGCGGAACCGAGCAGTACTTC	CASSIPGQGGTEQYF	NA	TRBV27	TRBJ2-7	TRBD1
TGTGCCAGCAGCTCCCGAGGGTATACGCAGTATTTT	CASSSRGYTQYF	once	TRBV11-2	TRBJ2-3	NA
TGCGCCAGCAGCCCAGGGACAGGTCCCTACGAGCAGTACTTC	CASSPGTGPYEQYF	NA	TRBV5-1	TRBJ2-7	TRBD1